The rows below give T cell receptor beta chains drawn from one sample of a study of blood T cells in healthy people across ages. TCRdb re-called the 5' RACE reads through MiXCR, storing one row per CDR3 protein. The sample has under 1,000,000 distinct CDR3 sequences, roughly 34% seen once; the top ten hold 10% to 15%. The sequenced sample was blood. Receptors were obtained from a man younger than 35 in good health. The CDR3 runs from the conserved cysteine through the conserved F or W. The D gene is left open where the match is weak. A row's size may be missing; if present it is once, few, many or a size class.

TRBD1	TRBV12-3/TRBV12-4	TRBJ2-5	many	TGTGCCAGCAGCCGAGGACAGGGAGAGACCCAGTACTTC	CASSRGQGETQYF
.	TRBV2	TRBJ1-1	.	TGTGCCAGCACCCAGACGTGGAACACTGAAGCTTTCTTT	CASTQTWNTEAFF
.	TRBV27	TRBJ1-1	.	TGTGCCAGCAGTCAGCCCCGTAACACTGAAGCTTTCTTT	CASSQPRNTEAFF
TRBD1	TRBV7-2	TRBJ2-7	many	TGTGCCAGCAGCTTAGTCGGGACAGGGGAAGTTGCCTACGAGCAGTACTTC	CASSLVGTGEVAYEQYF
TRBD2	TRBV7-2	TRBJ2-7	.	TGTGCCAGCAGCTTAATTCCCGGGACTAGCGGGGCCTACGAGCAGTACTTC	CASSLIPGTSGAYEQYF
.	TRBV20-1	TRBJ2-3	.	TGCAGTGCTAGCCCCACCTACAGGGCTAGCACAGATACGCAGTATTTT	CSASPTYRASTDTQYF
.	TRBV25-1	TRBJ2-5	many	TGTGCCAGCAGTGAAGAAGGAAACAGCCTCCGTGGGACCCAGTACTTC	CASSEEGNSLRGTQYF
.	TRBV12-3/TRBV12-4	TRBJ2-1	many	TGTGCCAGCAGTTCCCATTGGGTCTCCTACAATGAGCAGTTCTTC	CASSSHWVSYNEQFF
.	TRBV6-5	TRBJ1-2	.	TGTGCCAGCAGTTACTCGATGAACGGGAACTATGGCTACACCTTC	CASSYSMNGNYGYTF
TRBD2	TRBV9	TRBJ2-1	.	TGTGCCAGTCGGATCTACCGGGACTATAATGAGCAGTTCTTC	CASRIYRDYNEQFF
.	TRBV7-9	TRBJ2-3	few	TGTGCCAGCAGCCAGGACAGCACTAGCACAGATACGCAGTATTTT	CASSQDSTSTDTQYF
TRBD1	TRBV5-1	TRBJ1-1	.	TGCGCCAGCAGCTTGGCCGCGCCGGGACAGACTCTGAACACTGAAGCTTTCTTT	CASSLAAPGQTLNTEAFF
.	TRBV2	TRBJ2-7	few	TGTGCCAGCAGTTCGGACGAGCCCTACGAGCAGTACTTC	CASSSDEPYEQYF
.	TRBV7-9	TRBJ1-5	.	TGTGCCAGCGGGGTAGACGGAAATCAGCCCCAGCATTTT	CASGVDGNQPQHF
.	TRBV5-6	TRBJ2-1	.	TGTGCCAGCAGCTCCACGCGACAGGTGCCCAATGAGCAGTTCTTC	CASSSTRQVPNEQFF
.	TRBV5-1	TRBJ1-5	few	TGCGCCAGCAGCCCGGACGGGACGGGACATCAGCCCCAGCATTTT	CASSPDGTGHQPQHF
.	TRBV28	TRBJ2-3	.	TGTGCCAGCAGTTCGAACCTTGACAGACCTGGGAAAGATACGCAGTATTTT	CASSSNLDRPGKDTQYF